The present TCR beta chain was sequenced within a study of cytomegalovirus exposure and HLA in healthy donors. The PCR ran on 60 Vbeta and 13 Jbeta primers. Repertoires were generated with immunoSEQ multiplex PCR, while TCRdb's copy carries only in-frame clones and drops some. The sample has 90,000 to 95,000 clones, more than 65% seen once. The origin of this receptor is a girl aged 2 to 10 in good health and CMV-seropositive. Source material: PBMCs.

The CDR3 bases are TGTGCCAGCAGCTTGGGGCACCAAGACTCTGGAAACACCATATATTTT. It codes for CASSLGHQDSGNTIYF. This chain connects TRBV5-5 to TRBJ1-3; no clear D gene. The CDR3 is 16 amino acids. The V end was cut by 0 bases, the J end by 0 bases, with 10 bases between. The germline V gene has CDR1 SGHKS and CDR2 YYEKEE (reference sequence).